This T cell receptor beta chain was retrieved from a study of fetal regulatory T cell absence and autoimmunity. TCRdb's copy holds only in-frame clones and misses some; the assay was immunoSEQ multiplex PCR. The sample has some 87,000 clones, 72% seen once. Germline lookup yields CDR1 SGHRS and CDR2 YFSETQ. Losses at the gene ends were 2 bases for V and 2 bases for J; bases not matched to a gene: 6. CDR3 size: 15 residues. This sequence originates from a male donor with IPEX syndrome. The sample taken for sequencing was pancreas tissue. The chain has TRBV5-1 and TRBJ1-1, with 7 bases identical to TRBD1. The CDR3 here is CASSFRGGHNTEAFF. The CDR3 DNA reads TGCGCCAGCAGCTTCAGGGGGGGTCACAACACTGAAGCTTTCTTT.